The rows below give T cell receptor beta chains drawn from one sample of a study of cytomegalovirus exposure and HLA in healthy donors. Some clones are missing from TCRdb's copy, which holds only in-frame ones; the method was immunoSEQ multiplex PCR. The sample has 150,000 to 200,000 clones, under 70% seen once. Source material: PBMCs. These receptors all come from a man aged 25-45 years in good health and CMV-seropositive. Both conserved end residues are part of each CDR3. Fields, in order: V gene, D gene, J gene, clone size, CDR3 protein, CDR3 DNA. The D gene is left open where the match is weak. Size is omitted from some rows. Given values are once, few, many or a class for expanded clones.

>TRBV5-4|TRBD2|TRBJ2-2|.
CASSSARGGRPGELFF
TGTGCCAGCAGCTCCGCTCGGGGGGGTAGGCCCGGGGAGCTGTTTTTT
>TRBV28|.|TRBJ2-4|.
CASSLGGVYENIQYF
TGTGCCAGCAGTTTGGGGGGAGTGTACGAAAACATTCAGTACTTC
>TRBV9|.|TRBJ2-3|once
CASSVVGAAWPDTQYF
TGTGCCAGCAGCGTAGTGGGGGCAGCATGGCCAGATACGCAGTATTTT
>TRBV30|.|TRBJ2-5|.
CAWSVGLRVETQYF
TGTGCCTGGAGTGTTGGGTTGAGGGTTGAGACCCAGTACTTC
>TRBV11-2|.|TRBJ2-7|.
CASSDGGNEQYF
TGTGCCAGCAGCGACGGGGGAAACGAGCAGTACTTC
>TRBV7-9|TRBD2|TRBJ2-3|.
CASSFERESGSDTQYF
TGTGCCAGCAGCTTTGAGCGGGAGTCAGGGTCAGATACGCAGTATTTT
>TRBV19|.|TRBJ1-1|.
CASSIRTQNTEAFF
TGTGCCAGTAGTATACGGACTCAGAATACTGAAGCTTTCTTT
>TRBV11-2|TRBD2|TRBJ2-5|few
CASSRGLAGGAETQYF
TGTGCCAGCAGCCGGGGACTAGCGGGAGGTGCAGAGACCCAGTACTTC
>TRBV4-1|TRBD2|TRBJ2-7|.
CASSRGTSETYEQYF
TGCGCCAGCAGCCGGGGGACTAGCGAAACCTACGAGCAGTACTTC
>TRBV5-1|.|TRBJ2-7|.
CASSLDPIYEQYF
TGCGCCAGCAGCTTGGACCCGATCTACGAGCAGTACTTC
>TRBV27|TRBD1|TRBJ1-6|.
CASSWTGVGNSPLHF
TGTGCCAGCAGCTGGACAGGGGTCGGTAATTCACCCCTCCACTTT
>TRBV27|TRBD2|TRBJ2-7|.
CASSGTSGKYEQYF
TGTGCCAGCAGCGGGACTAGCGGGAAATACGAGCAGTACTTC
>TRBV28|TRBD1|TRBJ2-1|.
CASSFRQGAPPYYNEQFF
TGTGCCAGCAGTTTCAGGCAGGGGGCCCCCCCCTACTACAATGAGCAGTTCTTC
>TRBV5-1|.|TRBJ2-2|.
CASSPGLPAGELFF
TGCGCCAGCAGCCCGGGACTTCCGGCGGGGGAGCTGTTTTTT
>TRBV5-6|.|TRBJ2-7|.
CASSLGASHEQYF
TGTGCCAGCAGCTTGGGAGCGAGCCACGAGCAGTACTTC
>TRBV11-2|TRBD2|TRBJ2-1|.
CASSPTSGSYNEQFF
TGTGCCAGCAGCCCGACTAGCGGGAGTTACAATGAGCAGTTCTTC
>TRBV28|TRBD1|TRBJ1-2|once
CASSSMPKETGFDGYTF
TGTGCCAGCAGCTCGATGCCAAAGGAGACAGGGTTTGATGGCTACACCTTC